The rows below give T cell receptor beta chains drawn from one sample of a study of CXCR3-negative and CXCR3-positive naive CD8 T cells. No DNA is given; TCRdb re-called the 5' RACE reads and lists each CDR3 protein once. This listing includes some 130,000 distinct CDR3 sequences. The sequenced sample was naive CXCR3+ CD8+ T cells from blood. Receptors were obtained from a human donor in good health. Some clones in this sample may be carry-over from other donors' samples. The CDR3 runs from the conserved cysteine through the conserved F or W. Each record gives: V gene, J gene, CDR3 protein.

TRBV28	TRBJ1-2	CASSFLANYGYTF
TRBV7-7	TRBJ2-3	CASSPGQGAADTQYF
TRBV5-1	TRBJ2-4	CASSLGLGGNIQYF
TRBV29-1	TRBJ2-7	CSVLQDTYEQYF
TRBV7-3	TRBJ2-2	CASSLTFGGVNTGELFF
TRBV14	TRBJ1-6	CASSQPNSPLHF
TRBV29-1	TRBJ1-1	CSVLTGNTEAFF
TRBV25-1	TRBJ1-2	CASRFGQGGNYGYTF
TRBV29-1	TRBJ2-1	CSGRQGFNEQFF
TRBV7-9	TRBJ2-1	CASSSQRGTHSYNEQFF
TRBV10-3	TRBJ1-5	CAISDTGQLNQPQHF
TRBV27	TRBJ2-7	CASRRAGQGAYEQYF
TRBV13	TRBJ1-3	CASSSTGDLYRNTIYF
TRBV7-9	TRBJ1-1	CASTITLGMDTEAFF
TRBV27	TRBJ1-5	CASSSQAYSNQPQHF
TRBV7-9	TRBJ2-7	CASSSVSGPYEQYF
TRBV29-1	TRBJ2-7	CNVSSGGNEQYF
TRBV6-2/TRBV6-3	TRBJ2-1	CASREARGESIVNEQFF
TRBV4-1	TRBJ2-7	CASSLRRQGEYEQYF
TRBV4-3	TRBJ2-1	CASSPGGEAGPYNEQFF
TRBV6-4	TRBJ2-3	CASSDEGRAQDTQYF
TRBV29-1	TRBJ1-1	CSVQGPSNTEAFF
TRBV20-1	TRBJ1-2	CSALYLDRAREYGYTF
TRBV6-2/TRBV6-3	TRBJ1-2	CASSITANYGYTF
TRBV18	TRBJ2-7	CASSPTGATYEQYF
TRBV5-4	TRBJ2-1	CASSFLGTGLGNEQFF
TRBV15	TRBJ2-5	CATGDLADLGTQYF
TRBV9	TRBJ1-2	CASSQGTGYGYTF
TRBV2	TRBJ2-7	CASSQSGSQSYEQYF
TRBV9	TRBJ1-1	CASSVGAGGGLVEAFF
TRBV6-4	TRBJ2-1	CASSDQASGGANEQFF
TRBV9	TRBJ2-3	CASSVAQTGYGNTQYF
TRBV12-3/TRBV12-4	TRBJ2-6	CASSLSIGANVLTF
TRBV7-3	TRBJ2-1	CASSWLAGGVNEQFF
TRBV28	TRBJ2-7	CASSWETSGAYEQYF
TRBV11-2	TRBJ2-1	CASSFFGATHNEQFF
TRBV12-3/TRBV12-4	TRBJ2-3	CASSFFRGIDTQYF